This T cell receptor (beta chain) originates from a study of human T cells and chemical hapten exposure. Overall study: Slight differences in pooled library volume were the main source of varying TCR yields across samples.

Documented time point: healthy volunteer bleed at 2 weeks. The total RNA was obtained from whole blood that was not fractionated. Notes on this clonotype: Its antigen is not identified.

Trimming shortened V by 4 bases and J by 3 bases, and 4 bases separated the two germline ends. Germline CDR1 is SEHNR and CDR2 is FQNEAQ (reference sequence). The CDR3 length is 12 residues. For the library, individual cDNA molecules each received unique molecular identifiers. As handled by the study authors: TCRs per sample had a median of approximately 98,000 and ranged from about 23,224 to 750,000. MiXCR was run by TCRdb on the RACE reads, yielding one entry per CDR3 protein. The V and J calls were not made by the authors but by TCRdb's processing. The table includes around 130,000 distinct CDR3 sequences, approximately 8.3% detected once. Study observations and caveats: After DPC sensitization, TCRs above 1 in 1000 frequency showed no change.

This chain uses TRBV7-9 with TRBJ2-1; D not resolved. This sequence originates from a male donor in good health. Some clones in this sample may be carry-over from other donors' samples. The sequenced sample consisted of whole blood. The CDR3 spells CASSYSYNEQFF. In DNA, the CDR3 is TGTGCCAGCAGCTACAGCTACAATGAGCAGTTCTTC.